Shown below are 25 T cell receptor beta chains from a single sample sequenced in a study of CD8+ T cells in alopecia areata. In each case, RNA was isolated and then reverse transcribed into cDNA as the sequencing template. Method: immunoSEQ multiplex PCR; TCRdb's copy keeps in-frame clones and lacks some. In total the sample includes about 270,000 clones, none of them seen once. Cutaneous lymph nodes were pooled and cells sorted by CD4, CD8alpha, NKG2D, NKG2ACE and more. Sequences were obtained from CD4+ T cells sorted from a lymph node. The source is a C3H/HeJ mouse with alopecia areata. For this strain, the MHC haplotype corresponds to H2-k.

Worth noting for this clone: The gene names given are mouse names. The read stops 3 residues short of the end of the CDR3; the missing end is completed from the germline J gene. At the DNA level, this CDR3 is encoded by other sequences in the same sample as well. The chain links TRBV19 to TRBJ1-6; maybe TRBD1 (6 bases). TRBJ1-6 falls under the ORF class, with uncertain function. Trimming took off 3 bases at V and 6 bases at J, with 7 bases between the two ends. This CDR3 has 13 amino acids. Germline V CDR1 and CDR2: FNHDT, SITEND (reference sequence). CDR3 region: CASSTRGNSPLYF. CDR3 DNA (partial): TGTGCCAGCAGTACCAGGGGTAATTCGCCC.

Turning to this clone: Gene labels here are mouse ones. Coverage ceases 4 residues before the CDR3 finishes, and the germline J gene fills in the end. This sequence joins TRBV13-1 and TRBJ2-2, with D possibly TRBD2 on 6 matching bases. The CDR3 sequence is 15 residues long. V was trimmed by 2 bases and J by 1 base, leaving 9 bases between them. Germline loops: CDR1 NSHNY, CDR2 SYGAGN. The covered CDR3 bases are TGTGCCAGCAGTGACTGGGGACTAAACACCGGG. It encodes CASSDWGLNTG. In full, the CDR3 reads CASSDWGLNTGQLYF.

This clone was detected a few times. Gene labels here are mouse ones. The read halts 4 residues ahead of the CDR3 end, with the missing end drawn from the germline J gene. This chain joins TRBV13-3 and TRBJ1-2; 9 bases are a match to TRBD1. There are 14 residues in the CDR3. Trimming cost V 6 bases and J 0 bases; bases outside gene matches: 3. Germline CDR1 is NNHDY and CDR2 is SYVADS. The CDR3 DNA, read in part, is TGTGCCAGCACCGGGACAGGGACAAACTCC. This codes for CASTGTGTNS. The CDR3 in its entirety is CASTGTGTNSDYTF.

This clone was counted between two and nine times. The gene symbols are mouse symbols. The observed sequence ends 4 residues before the CDR3 terminus, with the missing tail filled in from the germline J gene. J is TRBJ2-5 and V is TRBV1; 8 bases fit TRBD2. Per the germline V gene, CDR1 is NSQYPW and CDR2 is LRSPGD (reference sequence). J lost 2 bases, V lost 4 bases, and 2 bases had no gene match. There are 14 residues in the CDR3. The CDR3 sequence is CTCSVGGGQDTQYF. The part of the CDR3 DNA that was read is TGCACCTGCAGTGTTGGGGGGGGCCAAGAC.

Only a few counts were recorded for this clone. Mouse gene names apply. The CDR3 extends 4 residues past the end of the read, so its final part is completed from the germline J gene. V usage is TRBV13-1 and J usage is TRBJ2-4; the D is unclear. The V end was cut by 5 bases, the J end by 0 bases, with 13 bases between. From germline, CDR1 is NSHNY and CDR2 SYGAGN. This CDR3 comprises 15 residues. The CDR3 spells CASRSPTTSQNTLYF. The DNA read from the CDR3 is TGTGCCAGCAGGTCCCCGACAACTAGTCAAAAC.

Only a few counts were recorded for this clone. The genes and germline here are from mouse. The CDR3 end is not reached by the read, which stops 4 residues before it; the germline J gene fills it in. The chain has TRBV13-3 and TRBJ1-1, with 10 nucleotides matching TRBD1. The CDR3 has 15 amino acids. From germline, CDR1 is NNHDY and CDR2 SYVADS. With V trimmed by 6 bases and J by 3 bases, 8 bases remained unmatched. The DNA read from the CDR3 is TGTGCCAGCAACCAACCGGGACAGGGGTACACA. It codes for CASNQPGQGYT. The entire CDR3 reads CASNQPGQGYTEVFF.

For this clone: Mouse germline and gene names are used. The sequence runs out 4 residues before the end of the CDR3; the remainder is reconstructed from the germline J gene. The chain recombines TRBV19 with TRBJ2-7; TRBD2 matches 12 bases. V was pared by 6 bases and J by 2 bases, with 6 bases of the junction left unmatched. This CDR3 region has 15 residues. Germline CDR1 and CDR2: FNHDT and SITEND (reference sequence). This CDR3 reads CASTPGLGGPYEQYF. The covered CDR3 bases are TGTGCCAGCACCCCGGGACTGGGGGGCCCCTAT.

In regard to this clone: Any gene name here is a mouse gene name. The sequence runs out 4 residues before the end of the CDR3; the remainder is reconstructed from the germline J gene. This chain links TRBV19 with TRBJ2-7; TRBD2 agrees at 9 bases. This CDR3 spans 13 amino acids. Per germline, CDR1 FNHDT and CDR2 SITEND (reference sequence). The CDR3 DNA, read in part, is TGTGCCAGCAGTCACTGGGGGGAGTAT. This gives the protein CASSHWGEY. The CDR3 in full is CASSHWGEYEQYF.

In regard to this clone: All gene names here are mouse names. The CDR3 extends 4 residues past the end of the read, so its final part is completed from the germline J gene. This chain uses TRBV13-1 with TRBJ1-2; 7 positions match TRBD1. Germline V gene lookup returns CDR1 NSHNY and CDR2 SYGAGN. V shed 4 bases, J shed 0 bases, and the junction held 6 bases outside the gene matches. This CDR3 comprises 15 residues. The sequenced CDR3 bases are TGTGCCAGCAGTCCTGGACAGGCATCAAACTCC. Protein: CASSPGQASNS. The entire CDR3 is CASSPGQASNSDYTF.

This clone occurred many times. The germline and genes are mouse ones. From the germline J gene comes the end of the CDR3, since the read stops 4 residues before it. The J gene is TRBJ2-5, the V gene TRBV3; TRBD1 matches at 7 bases. This CDR3 is 14 amino acids long. Trimming cost V 5 bases and J 3 bases; bases outside gene matches: 5. The germline V gene encodes CDR1 SNHLY and CDR2 FYNGKV (reference sequence). CDR3 DNA, as far as it was read: TGTGCCAGCAGCGCCGGGACAGATCAAGAC. This codes for CASSAGTDQD. The whole CDR3 reads CASSAGTDQDTQYF.

In the case of this clone: A much larger clone is a single base away; this may be a read error. The genes are named according to mouse. Read sequence stops 4 residues before the CDR3 end, and the germline J gene provides the missing end. The sample carries other DNA sequences with the same CDR3. The chain carries TRBV19 and TRBJ1-2; D possibly corresponds to TRBD1 (6 bases). V shed 5 bases and J shed 2 bases, with 7 bases lying between them. Germline assignment: CDR1 FNHDT and CDR2 SITEND (reference sequence). The CDR3 has 12 amino acids. The CDR3 sequence is CASSQGNSDYTF. Incomplete CDR3 DNA: TGTGCCAGCAGCCAGGGGAACTCC. Looking up the rest from reference TRBV19 and TRBJ1-2 gives the full variable domain: GGIITQTPKFLIGQEGQKLTLKCQQNFNHDTMYWYRQDSGKGLRLIYYSITENDLQKGDLSEGYDASREKKSSFSLTVTSAQKNEMAVFLCASSQGNSDYTFGSGTRLLVI.

As to this clone: Gene names denote mouse genes. Coverage ceases 4 residues before the CDR3 finishes, and the germline J gene fills in the end. V and J are TRBV19 and TRBJ2-1, with 7 bases that match TRBD2. V lost 4 bases to trimming and J lost 3 bases; unmatched junction nucleotides: 7. CDR1 is FNHDT and CDR2 is SITEND in the germline V gene (reference sequence). CDR3 length: 15 residues. The CDR3 bases that were read are TGTGCCAGCAGTCCCTCGACTGGGAGCTATGCT. This codes for CASSPSTGSYA. The full CDR3 protein is CASSPSTGSYAEQFF.

Notes on this clone: Gene names are mouse gene names. The read finishes 4 residues shy of the CDR3 end, and the germline J gene is used to complete it. J is TRBJ1-2 and V is TRBV13-1; 7 nucleotides match TRBD1. The junction had 5 bases not matched to a gene; V was cut back by 2 bases and J by 4 bases. The germline V gene has CDR1 NSHNY and CDR2 SYGAGN. The CDR3 spans 14 residues. The CDR3 DNA, read in part, is TGTGCCAGCAGTGAGACAGGGTGGGGCTCC. This translates into CASSETGWGS. The complete CDR3 reads CASSETGWGSDYTF.

This clone was detected a few times. The genes and germline here are from mouse. The CDR3 goes on 4 residues after the read ends, and that part is filled in from the germline J gene. The chain combines TRBV13-2 with TRBJ2-1, with 10 bases identical to TRBD2. Germline values: CDR1 NNHNN, CDR2 SYGAGS (reference sequence). Trimming removed 0 bases from V and 2 bases from J; junction bases left unmatched: 2. The CDR3 covers 16 residues. CDR3 sequence reads: CASGDAGTGDYAEQFF. CDR3 DNA (partial): TGTGCCAGCGGTGATGCAGGGACTGGGGACTATGCT.

On this clone itself: These gene names are mouse names. The read ends 4 residues shy of where the CDR3 ends; the end is completed using the germline J gene. Other nucleotide sequences in the sample specify the same CDR3. The genes are TRBV1 and TRBJ2-4; 9 bases match TRBD2. This CDR3 spans 13 amino acids. In germline, CDR1 is NSQYPW, CDR2 LRSPGD (reference sequence). CDR3 amino acids: CTCSADWGNTLYF. CDR3 bases read: TGCACCTGCAGTGCTGACTGGGGGAAC.

Remarks on this clone: The genes and germline here are from mouse. The read terminates 4 residues ahead of where the CDR3 ends, so the germline J gene completes it. V usage is TRBV31 and J usage is TRBJ1-1; TRBD1 matches at 8 bases. CDR3 length: 11 amino acids. Per germline, CDR1 GKSSPN and CDR2 SITVG. The CDR3 is CAFRQGTEVFF. Partial CDR3 DNA: TGTGCCTTCCGACAGGGGACA.

Points on this clone: Mouse germline and gene names are used. With the read ending 4 residues before the CDR3 end, the germline J gene is used to fill in that end. The chain recombines TRBV14 with TRBJ2-7, with a tentative D call TRBD2 (5 bases). Trimming left V 2 bases short and J 0 bases short, with 9 bases between. The CDR3 contains 14 residues. Germline values: CDR1 SGHDT, CDR2 FRDEAV. CDR3 amino acids: CASSFAGNSYEQYF. The DNA read from the CDR3 is TGTGCCAGCAGTTTTGCTGGGAACTCCTAT.

To note about this clone: Gene names and germline refer to mouse. The CDR3 extends 4 residues past the end of the read, so its final part is completed from the germline J gene. The same CDR3 is also encoded by other DNA sequences in this sample. The V call is TRBV1, the J call TRBJ1-1; D is possibly TRBD1 (5 bases). Germline loops: CDR1 NSQYPW, CDR2 LRSPGD (reference sequence). This CDR3 is 14 amino acids long. Trimming cost V 1 base and J 1 base, with 7 bases left between them. The DNA read from the CDR3 is TGCACCTGCAGTGCAGGGGGCTCGAACACA. Translating it yields CTCSAGGSNT. The entire CDR3 sequence reads CTCSAGGSNTEVFF.

As to this clone: Germline and genes here are mouse. The read gets to within 4 residues of the CDR3 end, and the germline J gene fills in the rest. The chain recombines TRBV13-3 with TRBJ2-7, with 9 positions matching TRBD2. Germline V gene sequence: CDR1 NNHDY, CDR2 SYVADS. CDR3 size: 14 residues. With 2 bases clipped from V and 0 bases from J, the junction kept 0 bases outside the gene matches. The sequenced part of the CDR3 DNA is TGTGCCAGCAGTGAGGACTGGGGCTCCTAT. It translates to CASSEDWGSY. In full, the CDR3 is CASSEDWGSYEQYF.

In its sample, this clone was seen a few times. The germline and genes are mouse ones. The read is 4 residues too short to cover the CDR3 end, so that end is filled in from the germline J gene. Additional DNA sequences in this sample encode the identical CDR3. This rearrangement joins TRBV19 to TRBJ2-1, with 8 bases lining up with TRBD2. The V and J ends lost 6 bases and 3 bases, in that order; junction bases with no gene match: 5. The CDR3 extends over 14 amino acids. The germline gives CDR1 FNHDT, CDR2 SITEND (reference sequence). This chain's CDR3 is CASTPLGGYAEQFF. CDR3 DNA (partial): TGTGCCAGCACCCCTCTGGGGGGCTATGCT.

Points on this clone: Here the gene names and germline are mouse. The read ends 4 residues early relative to the CDR3; the germline J gene fills the gap. The chain employs TRBV1 and TRBJ2-4; 9 bases agree with TRBD1. Germline V gene sequence: CDR1 NSQYPW, CDR2 LRSPGD (reference sequence). The CDR3 is 15 amino acids. CDR3 in amino acids: CTCSAPGTGKNTLYF. The sequenced part of the CDR3 DNA is TGCACCTGCAGTGCCCCCGGGACAGGGAAAAAC.

Points on this clone: The gene symbols are mouse symbols. From the germline J gene comes the end of the CDR3, since the read stops 4 residues before it. V is TRBV1 and J is TRBJ2-1; 10 bases fit TRBD2. The germline V gene has CDR1 NSQYPW and CDR2 LRSPGD (reference sequence). This CDR3 is 14 amino acids long. The junction had 2 bases not matched to a gene; V was cut back by 4 bases and J by 5 bases. CDR3 bases read: TGCACCTGCAGTGGGGACTGGGGCCATGCT. Translating it yields CTCSGDWGHA. The complete CDR3 reads CTCSGDWGHAEQFF.

A word on this clone: The genes are named according to mouse. The CDR3 is CASSAGQSNTGQLYF. The sequenced CDR3 bases are TGTGCCAGCAGTGCGGGACAGTCAAACACCGGG. The V gene is TRBV13-1, the J gene TRBJ2-2; the match to TRBD1 covers 7 bases. The read ends 4 residues shy of where the CDR3 ends; the end is completed using the germline J gene. The junction had 2 bases not matched to a gene; V was cut back by 3 bases and J by 0 bases. In germline, CDR1 is NSHNY, CDR2 SYGAGN. The CDR3 runs 15 residues.

Comments on this clone: All gene names here are mouse names. The sequence runs out 4 residues before the end of the CDR3; the remainder is reconstructed from the germline J gene. The chain joins TRBV31 to TRBJ2-3; 8 nucleotides line up with TRBD2. The J segment lost 1 base and the V segment lost 3 bases, leaving 6 bases of the junction unmatched. Germline V gives CDR1 GKSSPN, CDR2 SITVG. This CDR3 region has 15 residues. The CDR3 bases that were read are TGTGCCTGGAGAAACTGGGGGATGGGTGCAGAA. It yields the protein CAWRNWGMGAE. The whole CDR3 region reads CAWRNWGMGAETLYF. The full variable domain, in which reference TRBV31 and TRBJ2-3 provide the parts outside the CDR3, is AQTIHQWPVAEIKAVGSPLSLGCTIKGKSSPNLYWYWQATGGTLQQLFYSITVGQVESVVQLNLSASRPKDDQFILSTEKLLLSHSGFYLCAWRNWGMGAETLYFGSGTRLTVL.

The sample holds a few counts of this clone. Mouse names are used for the genes. The CDR3 extends 3 residues past the end of the read, so its final part is completed from the germline J gene. The V call is TRBV19, the J call TRBJ1-6; 10 bases match TRBD1. Being an ORF, TRBJ1-6 has a function that is uncertain. The CDR3 consists of 15 residues. The germline CDR1 and CDR2 sequences are FNHDT and SITEND (reference sequence). Trimming at V came to 2 bases and at J to 7 bases, leaving 3 bases not matched to a gene. Here the CDR3 reads CASSIWDRGNSPLYF. The part of the CDR3 DNA that was read is TGTGCCAGCAGTATCTGGGACAGGGGAAATTCGCCC.